The present T cell receptor (beta chain) was sequenced within a study of blood T cell repertoires in COVID-19. Study at large: Donors in the United States, Italy and Spain gave samples during acute or convalescent COVID-19. From T cells, B-cell-depleted T cells, or PBMCs came the material, which was cDNA or gDNA.

The cohort comprised adults aged about 18 to 100 years residing in 24 US areas. Per the authors' pipeline: Nucleated cell counts were estimated from reference gene primer amplification. Sequenced by immunoSEQ multiplex PCR; TCRdb stores in-frame clones only, minus some. That table is the source of V, J and clone size, and D and trimming were worked out from the DNA. The sample holds roughly 250,000 clones; approximately 86% are singletons and the top ten take approximately 1.6%. This clone was recorded once. The receptor's source is a woman in her fifties or sixties who had recovered from COVID-19. Material: PBMCs or T cells enriched from blood (not recorded which).

CDR3 sequence reads: CASSLAGGGSPLHF. Here the CDR3 DNA reads TGTGCCAGCAGCTTGGCAGGGGGCGGTTCACCCCTCCACTTT. The genes are TRBV5-5 and TRBJ1-6, with 8 positions matching TRBD1. J lost 9 bases, V lost 0 bases, and 2 bases had no gene match. Germline CDR1 reads SGHKS; CDR2 reads YYEKEE (reference sequence). This CDR3 comprises 14 residues.